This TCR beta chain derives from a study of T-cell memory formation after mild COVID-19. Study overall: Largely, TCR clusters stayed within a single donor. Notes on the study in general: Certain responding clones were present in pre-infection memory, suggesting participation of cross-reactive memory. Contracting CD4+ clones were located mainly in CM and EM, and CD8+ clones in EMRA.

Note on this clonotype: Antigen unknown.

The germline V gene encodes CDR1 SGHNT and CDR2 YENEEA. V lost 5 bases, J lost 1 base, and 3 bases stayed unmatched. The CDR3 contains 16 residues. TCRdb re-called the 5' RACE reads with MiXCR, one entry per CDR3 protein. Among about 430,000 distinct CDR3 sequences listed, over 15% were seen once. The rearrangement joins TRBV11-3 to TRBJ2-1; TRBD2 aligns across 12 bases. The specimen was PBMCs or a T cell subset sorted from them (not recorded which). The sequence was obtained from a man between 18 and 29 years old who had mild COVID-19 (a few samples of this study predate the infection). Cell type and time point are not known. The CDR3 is CASSRGTSGSYNEQFF. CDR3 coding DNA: TGTGCCAGCAGCCGTGGGACTAGCGGGTCCTACAATGAGCAGTTCTTC.